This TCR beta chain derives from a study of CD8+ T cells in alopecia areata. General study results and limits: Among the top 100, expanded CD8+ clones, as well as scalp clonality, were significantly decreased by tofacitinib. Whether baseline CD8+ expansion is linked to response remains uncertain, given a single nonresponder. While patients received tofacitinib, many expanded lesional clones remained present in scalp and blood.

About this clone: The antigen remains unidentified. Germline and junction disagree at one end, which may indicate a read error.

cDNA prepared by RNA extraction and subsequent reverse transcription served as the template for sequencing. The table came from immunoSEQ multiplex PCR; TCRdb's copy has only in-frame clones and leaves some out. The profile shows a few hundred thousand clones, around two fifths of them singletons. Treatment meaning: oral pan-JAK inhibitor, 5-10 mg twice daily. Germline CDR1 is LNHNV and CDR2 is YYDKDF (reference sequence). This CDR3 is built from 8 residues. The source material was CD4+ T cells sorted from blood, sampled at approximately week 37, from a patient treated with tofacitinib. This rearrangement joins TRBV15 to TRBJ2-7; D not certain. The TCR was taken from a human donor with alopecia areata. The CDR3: CATSRVQF. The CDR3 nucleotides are TGTGCCACCAGCAGAGTTCAATTC.